This TCR beta chain appears in the sequencing data of a study of Graves' ophthalmopathy and Graves' hyperthyroidism. Study-level background: Sampling took place at initial diagnosis, with peripheral blood obtained before any treatment. Study observations and caveats: Both an approximately 69% sensitivity and an approximately 76% specificity characterized the model's predictions of ophthalmopathy progression.

From germline, CDR1 is SQVTM and CDR2 ANQGSEA. This CDR3 comprises 16 residues. The V and J ends lost 2 bases and 1 base respectively, with 14 bases between them. Ophthalmopathic donors had moderate-to-severe activity, CAS ≥3 and NOSPECS ≥4, with disease that had lasted under 3 months. It was from about 9.1 ml of fresh peripheral blood that the PBMCs came. A note on this clonotype: What it binds is not known.

For repertoire sequencing, the TCR beta CDR3 regions were amplified from RNA transcripts. RT-PCR in the first round used HTBI primers; a second-round multiplex PCR followed. MiXCR, run by TCRdb on the multiplex PCR reads, gives a single entry per CDR3 protein. The top ten clones hold around 47% of a sample with 200,000 to 250,000 distinct CDR3 sequences, 45% of them seen once. The chain combines TRBV29-1 with TRBJ2-2; possibly TRBD2 for D (6 bases). The receptor was isolated from an adult man with Graves' ophthalmopathy. The sequenced material came from peripheral blood. The CDR3 nucleotides are TGCAGCGTTGAAAGGTTTGAGGGAGGGAACACCGGGGAGCTGTTTTTT. Translated: CSVERFEGGNTGELFF.